This T cell receptor (beta chain) is drawn from a study of T cells in Graves' hyperthyroidism and ophthalmopathy. This clonotype has ten or more counts. RNA transcripts were the template for amplifying TCR beta CDR3 regions. With the HTBI primer set, the TCR CDR3 went through a first round of RT-PCR. TCRdb itself ran the multiplex PCR reads through MiXCR, one entry per CDR3 protein. The data contain over 250,000 distinct CDR3 sequences, 25% of them singletons. These patients, aged 18 to 65, had recently diagnosed hyperthyroidism lasting under 2 months. The study based diagnoses on clinical symptoms, serum thyroxine and TRAb, thyroid ultrasound and orbital computed tomography. Blood was sampled at initial diagnosis of hyperthyroidism, prior to onset of any ophthalmopathy symptoms. The sequenced sample was blood. This clonotype was obtained from a man aged 40-55 years with Graves' hyperthyroidism that later progressed to Graves' ophthalmopathy.

CDR3: CASSVQGAVTEAFF. Here the CDR3 DNA reads TGTGCCAGCAGTGTACAGGGGGCTGTCACTGAAGCTTTCTTT. The chain employs TRBV12-3 or TRBV12-4 and TRBJ1-1, with 9 positions matching TRBD1. Unmatched junction bases numbered 5, after V lost 5 bases and J lost 4 bases. The CDR3 sequence is 14 residues long.